Below are 27 T cell receptor beta chains sequenced from a single sample in a study of T cells in Graves' hyperthyroidism and ophthalmopathy (dated by TCRdb to the late 2010s). The library was obtained by multiplex PCR. Sequencing used an Illumina HiSeq 2000. TCR beta CDR3 regions were amplified from RNA transcripts. A first-round RT-PCR of the TCR CDR3 used the HTBI primer set with the Qiagen OneStep RT-PCR kit. The raw public reads went through TCRdb reprocessing: fastp at Q25, MiXCR clone calling, in-frame beta chains kept. Under each unique CDR3 protein, matching rows form one entry showing the most common genes and DNA. The sample yields roughly 290,000 distinct CDR3 sequences; around 15% were counted once. The top ten constitute roughly 53% of the sample. Input material: blood. These TCRs come from a woman aged 55-70 years with Graves' ophthalmopathy.

Note on this clonotype: In this CDR3 the conserved last residue, phenylalanine or tryptophan, is missing, so a read error is likely. V is TRBV11-3 and J is TRBJ2-2; D not resolved. The germline V and J ends were trimmed by 2 bases and 1 base, with 11 bases remaining between them. Germline V gives CDR1 SGHNT, CDR2 YENEEA. This CDR3 is built from 16 residues. CDR3 residues: CASSLSKTRNTGELFL. DNA of the CDR3: TGTGCCAGCAGCTTAAGTAAAACGAGGAACACCGGGGAGCTGTTTCTT.

Ten or more counts support this clonotype. This chain links TRBV6-1 with TRBJ1-2, with TRBD1 identical over 7 bases. Germline V lookup: CDR1 MNHNS, CDR2 SASEGT. V gave up 5 bases and J gave up 8 bases; unmatched junction bases: 17. The CDR3 has 16 residues. This CDR3 is CASSYPGDGTASGYTF. CDR3 coding DNA: TGTGCCAGCAGTTACCCCGGTGATGGGACAGCCAGCGGCTACACCTTC.

The chain joins TRBV10-3 to TRBJ1-6; 7 bases fit TRBD1. Unmatched junction bases numbered 9, after V lost 5 bases and J lost 14 bases. Germline CDR1 reads ENHRY; CDR2 reads SYGVKD. This CDR3 is built from 13 residues. In nucleotides, the CDR3 is TGTGCCATCAGTAGAGGGGGCGAAACGGCCCTCCACTTT. It codes for CAISRGGETALHF.

In the case of this clonotype: A much larger clone differs from this one at a single base, so this may be a read error. The chain carries TRBV10-3 and TRBJ2-1; D ambiguous. Per germline, CDR1 ENHRY and CDR2 SYGVKD. This CDR3 region has 13 residues. The CDR3 reads CATSVQADNEQFF. The CDR3 nucleotides read TGTGCCACCAGTGTCCAGGCCGACAATGAGCAGTTCTTC.

This clonotype appeared many times. The chain combines TRBV2 with TRBJ1-6; D is perhaps TRBD1 (5 bases). The V and J ends lost 6 bases and 0 bases respectively, with 12 bases between them. Germline values: CDR1 SNHLY, CDR2 FYNNEI. This CDR3 comprises 16 residues. In DNA, the CDR3 is TGTGCCAGCAGGGCCAAGGGGTTCTCCTATAATTCACCCCTCCACTTT. It encodes CASRAKGFSYNSPLHF. Filled out from reference TRBV2 and TRBJ1-6, the complete variable domain reads EPEVTQTPSHQVTQMGQEVILRCVPISNHLYFYWYRQILGQKVEFLVSFYNNEISEKSEIFDDQFSVERPDGSNFTLKIRSTKLEDSAMYFCASRAKGFSYNSPLHFGNGTRLTVT.

The genes are TRBV7-6 and TRBJ2-3, with no clear D. The CDR3 is 13 amino acids. The V gene's germline CDR1 is SGHVS and CDR2 FNYEAQ. The V and J ends lost 3 bases and 4 bases respectively, with 8 bases between them. CDR3 DNA: TGTGCCAGCAGCTTTGGCTTCTCAGATACGCAGTATTTT. Translated: CASSFGFSDTQYF.

About this clonotype: This may be a read error, as it is one base from a much larger clone. The chain joins TRBV7-2 to TRBJ1-1, with D maybe TRBD1 (6 bases). With 3 bases removed from V and 0 bases from J, the gap between germline ends came to 14 bases. CDR1 is SGHTA, CDR2 FQGNSA, per germline. The CDR3 is 16 residues long. CDR3 amino acids: CASSFRDKTMNTEAFF. The DNA for the CDR3 is TGTGCCAGCAGCTTTCGGGACAAGACTATGAACACTGAAGCTTTCTTT.

This clonotype was observed many times. This chain links TRBV27 with TRBJ1-5, with D unclear. This CDR3 contains 14 residues. V gave up 10 bases and J gave up 3 bases, with 16 bases separating them. The germline V gene encodes CDR1 MNHEY and CDR2 SMNVEV (reference sequence). This chain's CDR3 is CATNRRHHNQPQHF. The CDR3 DNA reads TGTGCCACCAACAGAAGACACCACAATCAGCCCCAGCATTTT.

This clonotype was seen many times. This sequence joins TRBV20-1 and TRBJ2-5, with D perhaps matching TRBD1 (6 bases). The V gene lost 0 bases and the J gene lost 5 bases, with 22 bases spanning the gap. The CDR3 totals 17 residues. Looked up from germline, CDR1 is DFQATT and CDR2 is SNEGSKA (reference sequence). CDR3 amino acids: CSARDPGSEQGLETQYF. The CDR3 coding sequence is TGCAGTGCTAGAGATCCGGGGTCCGAACAGGGTCTGGAGACCCAGTACTTC.

This chain joins TRBV20-1 and TRBJ2-2; possibly TRBD1 or TRBD2 for D (5 bases each). Germline loops: CDR1 DFQATT, CDR2 SNEGSKA (reference sequence). The CDR3 spans 14 residues. Trimming took 0 bases from V and 7 from J, leaving 12 bases between them. The CDR3 sequence is CSARDLRAGGELFF. The DNA of the CDR3 is TGCAGTGCTAGAGATCTCAGGGCGGGCGGGGAGCTGTTTTTT.

This clonotype showed up many times. V and J are TRBV5-1 and TRBJ1-6; 7 nucleotides match TRBD1. The CDR3 covers 16 residues. Germline V CDR1 and CDR2: SGHRS, YFSETQ. Unmatched junction bases numbered 8, after V lost 0 bases and J lost 8 bases. In DNA, the CDR3 is TGCGCCAGCAGCTTGGACCAGCGACAGGGATATTCACCCCTCCACTTT. Its protein is CASSLDQRQGYSPLHF.

There are many counts of this clonotype. The chain recombines TRBV20-1 with TRBJ1-2; unclear D gene. The CDR3 contains 11 residues. Per germline, CDR1 DFQATT and CDR2 SNEGSKA (reference sequence). V was shortened by 6 bases and J by 4 bases, with 9 bases between the two germline ends. The CDR3 region is CSAAKSYGYTF. The CDR3 region has the DNA TGCAGTGCCGCGAAGAGCTATGGCTACACCTTC.

This clonotype showed up many times. V is TRBV28 and J is TRBJ1-4, with 9 bases identical to TRBD1. The CDR3 is 15 amino acids. With V trimmed by 6 bases and J by 7 bases, 9 bases remained unmatched. CDR1 and CDR2 (germline): MDHEN, SYDVKM. The CDR3 region is CASSNTGGRSEKLFF. The CDR3 coding sequence is TGTGCCAGCAGCAACACAGGGGGCAGAAGTGAAAAACTGTTTTTT.

Worth noting for this clonotype: A single base separates this from a much larger clone, so it may be a read error. Here the CDR3 DNA reads TGTGCCGGCAGTTTAATTCCTCTGTCGTCGCAGTACTTC. Amino acid sequence: CAGSLIPLSSQYF. This chain connects TRBV27 to TRBJ2-7; no clear D. CDR3 size: 13 residues. Germline V lookup: CDR1 MNHEY, CDR2 SMNVEV (reference sequence).

This clonotype came up many times. The J gene is TRBJ1-1, the V gene TRBV2; TRBD1 matches 8 bases. The CDR3 is 15 residues long. J lost 0 bases, V lost 4 bases, and 4 bases had no gene match. CDR1 SNHLY and CDR2 FYNNEI come from the germline V gene. CDR3: CASSADRGMNTEAFF. The CDR3 DNA reads TGTGCCAGCAGTGCCGACAGGGGAATGAACACTGAAGCTTTCTTT. Together with reference TRBV2 and TRBJ1-1, the CDR3 gives the full variable domain: EPEVTQTPSHQVTQMGQEVILRCVPISNHLYFYWYRQILGQKVEFLVSFYNNEISEKSEIFDDQFSVERPDGSNFTLKIRSTKLEDSAMYFCASSADRGMNTEAFFGQGTRLTVV.

This clonotype was seen at least ten times. The genes are TRBV5-5 and TRBJ2-7; D is possibly TRBD1 or TRBD2 (5 bases each). Germline CDR1 is SGHKS and CDR2 is YYEKEE (reference sequence). Trimming removed 3 bases at V and 2 bases at J, with 12 bases between. This CDR3 has 14 residues. The CDR3 here is CASSSGTVTYEQYF. The CDR3 DNA reads TGTGCCAGCAGCTCCGGGACCGTTACCTACGAGCAGTACTTC.

Regarding this clonotype: A single base separates this from a much larger clone, so it may be a read error. This CDR3 is CAHSGQPTDTQNF. Written as DNA, the CDR3 is TGTGCCCACTCGGGACAGCCCACAGATACGCAGAATTTT. This chain uses TRBV7-9 with TRBJ2-3, with 7 positions matching TRBD1. Germline V gene sequence: CDR1 SEHNR, CDR2 FQNEAQ (reference sequence). The CDR3 totals 13 residues.

The chain uses TRBV20-1 and TRBJ1-4, with unresolved D. The germline CDR1 and CDR2 sequences are DFQATT and SNEGSKA (reference sequence). The CDR3 totals 14 residues. V was trimmed by 2 bases and J by 8 bases, leaving 15 bases between them. In DNA form, the CDR3 reads TGCAGTGCTAGACCCCATGAGTCGGGGGAAAAACTGTTTTTT. Protein sequence: CSARPHESGEKLFF.

This clonotype was counted only a few times. The chain combines TRBV25-1 with TRBJ2-3, with 7 bases fitting TRBD2. The CDR3 is 13 residues long. The V and J ends lost 6 bases and 2 bases, in that order; junction bases with no gene match: 2. In germline, CDR1 is MGHDK, CDR2 SYGVNS. CDR3 in amino acids: CASSGDYTDTQYF. The CDR3 DNA follows: TGTGCCAGCAGCGGGGACTACACAGATACGCAGTATTTT.

The V call is TRBV11-2, the J call TRBJ2-1; 9 bases are a match to TRBD2. The CDR3 contains 15 residues. CDR1 and CDR2 (germline): SGHAT, FQNNGV. Trimming took 1 base from V and 8 from J; bases not matched to a gene: 6. CDR3 loop: CASSLGGGRGDEQFF. The CDR3 DNA reads as TGTGCCAGCAGCTTAGGGGGCGGGAGGGGCGATGAGCAGTTCTTC.

The table lists this clonotype with many counts. The rearrangement joins TRBV6-2 or TRBV6-3 to TRBJ2-1; 9 positions agree with TRBD1. The V segment lost 4 bases and the J segment 6 bases; nucleotides outside the gene matches: 10. Germline V gene lookup returns CDR1 MNHEY and CDR2 SVGEGT. This CDR3 spans 16 amino acids. CDR3 residues: CASSSGTGMGRNEQFF. Written as DNA, the CDR3 is TGTGCCAGCAGTTCAGGGACAGGGATGGGGCGCAATGAGCAGTTCTTC.

V is TRBV4-3 and J is TRBJ2-1; weak D call: TRBD1 (5 bases). Looked up from germline, CDR1 is LGHNA and CDR2 is YSLEER. V lost 1 base and J 9 bases, leaving 10 bases between the germline ends. CDR3 length: 13 residues. This chain's CDR3 is CASSQVGAPEQFF. CDR3 sequence (DNA): TGCGCCAGCAGCCAAGTAGGGGCTCCTGAGCAGTTCTTC.

V and J are TRBV10-3 and TRBJ2-3, with D perhaps matching TRBD2 (7 bases). Between the trimmed V and J ends, which lost 2 bases and 3 bases, there was a span of 12 bases. This CDR3 is built from 15 residues. Per germline, CDR1 ENHRY and CDR2 SYGVKD. The CDR3 region is CAISEGGGSTDTQYF. As DNA, the CDR3 is TGTGCCATCAGTGAGGGGGGGGGCTCGACAGATACGCAGTATTTT.

The genes are TRBV6-5 and TRBJ1-1; 9 nucleotides align to TRBD1. Trimming removed 2 bases from V and 11 bases from J; junction bases left unmatched: 6. Looked up from germline, CDR1 is MNHEY and CDR2 is SVGAGI. The CDR3 extends over 13 amino acids. The CDR3, as DNA: TGTGCCAGCAGTTACGCACAACAGGGGGCGGCTTTCTTT. Translating gives CASSYAQQGAAFF.

Ten or more counts support this clonotype. The V gene is TRBV27, the J gene TRBJ1-2; 7 bases fit TRBD1. This CDR3 spans 15 amino acids. After removal of 6 bases from V and 6 bases from J, the junction contained 13 bases not matched to a gene. Germline CDR1 reads MNHEY; CDR2 reads SMNVEV (reference sequence). The chain's CDR3 is CASRPHSSDRDGYTF. CDR3 DNA: TGTGCCAGCAGGCCACACTCCTCCGACAGGGATGGCTACACCTTC.

There are many counts of this clonotype. V is TRBV27 and J is TRBJ2-5; TRBD1 matches at 9 bases. The CDR3 extends over 14 amino acids. The V gene's germline CDR1 is MNHEY and CDR2 SMNVEV (reference sequence). V dropped 6 bases and J dropped 5; count of bases not matched to a gene: 7. DNA for the CDR3: TGTGCCAGCAGCGGGACAGGGACATCGGAGACCCAGTACTTC. It translates to CASSGTGTSETQYF.

The gene calls are TRBV20-1 and TRBJ1-5, with D possibly TRBD1 on 6 matching bases. V lost 6 bases, J lost 6 bases, and 18 bases lay in between. The CDR3 runs 14 residues. Germline V gene lookup returns CDR1 DFQATT and CDR2 SNEGSKA (reference sequence). As DNA, the CDR3 is TGCAGTGCCCCCGACAGGTATTCTTCTCAGCCCCAGCATTTT. The encoded protein is CSAPDRYSSQPQHF.